This TCR beta chain was documented in a study of CD8 T cells in ankylosing spondylitis (dated by TCRdb to about 2017). The study in broad terms: The study profiled T cell receptor beta repertoires in healthy donors and ankylosing spondylitis patients to find disease-linked TCR variants. Peripheral blood was sampled, and synovial fluid was also collected from ankylosing spondylitis patients. The full study cohort was made up of 25 ankylosing spondylitis patients and roughly 98 healthy donors.

Remarks on this clonotype: Its antigen specificity is not known. No quality values exist for individual bases; no much larger clone is one base distant.

For sequencing, an Illumina HiSeq 2500 was employed. Quantitative 5'-RACE with molecular barcodes was used to prepare TCR beta libraries. In the original analysis: A new computational method based on a probabilistic model of VDJ rearrangement was used to identify disease-linked TCR variants. TCRdb reanalyzed the raw reads on its own, using fastp at Q25 for trimming and MiXCR for clone calling, and kept in-frame beta chains. Every distinct CDR3 protein forms one entry, paired with its most common genes and DNA. TCRdb, rather than the study authors, made the V and J calls. Present in this sample are about 750,000 distinct CDR3 sequences, under 20% of which were seen just once. Under 20% of the sample belongs to the ten largest clones. As encoded in the germline V gene, CDR1 is ENHRY while CDR2 is SYGVKD. V loses 6 bases of germline sequence and J loses 1 base, and the interval between the two ends is 13 bases. The CDR3 contains 15 residues, cysteine and phenylalanine counted. Here the CDR3 DNA is all that survives: 45 bases in frame from base 1.

General study outcomes and caveats: According to the report, matched synovial fluid samples from ankylosing spondylitis patients were significantly enriched for the disease-linked clones. In peripheral blood, the disease-linked clones were found at relatively low frequencies and had a CD8+ phenotype. A TCR beta motif made up of several highly homologous amino acid variants appeared to be characteristic of blood from ankylosing spondylitis patients. Some motif variants had previously been reported in the synovial fluid and blood of reactive arthritis patients, which suggests shared mechanisms of disease initiation.

This sequence originates from a male donor with ankylosing spondylitis. Here the chain combines TRBV10-3 and TRBJ1-3; no D segment can be confidently identified. Sequenced input: blood, either unsorted or a sorted T cell fraction (not recorded which). The DNA reads TGTGCCATCAGCGACGTCCTAGGGTCTGGAAACACCATATATTTT. Translated, this gives CAISDVLGSGNTIYF.